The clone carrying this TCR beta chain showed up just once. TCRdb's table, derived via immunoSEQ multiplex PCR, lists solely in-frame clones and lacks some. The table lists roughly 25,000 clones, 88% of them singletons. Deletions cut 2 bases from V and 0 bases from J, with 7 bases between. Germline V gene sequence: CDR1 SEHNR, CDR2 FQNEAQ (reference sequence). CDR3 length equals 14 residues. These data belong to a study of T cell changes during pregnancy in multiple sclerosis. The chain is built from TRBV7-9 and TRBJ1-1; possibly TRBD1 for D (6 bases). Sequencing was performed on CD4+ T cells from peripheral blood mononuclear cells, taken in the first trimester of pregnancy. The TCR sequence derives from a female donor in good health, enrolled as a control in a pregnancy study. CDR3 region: CASSLTGLNTEAFF. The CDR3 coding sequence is TGTGCCAGCAGCTTAACAGGGTTGAACACTGAAGCTTTCTTT.